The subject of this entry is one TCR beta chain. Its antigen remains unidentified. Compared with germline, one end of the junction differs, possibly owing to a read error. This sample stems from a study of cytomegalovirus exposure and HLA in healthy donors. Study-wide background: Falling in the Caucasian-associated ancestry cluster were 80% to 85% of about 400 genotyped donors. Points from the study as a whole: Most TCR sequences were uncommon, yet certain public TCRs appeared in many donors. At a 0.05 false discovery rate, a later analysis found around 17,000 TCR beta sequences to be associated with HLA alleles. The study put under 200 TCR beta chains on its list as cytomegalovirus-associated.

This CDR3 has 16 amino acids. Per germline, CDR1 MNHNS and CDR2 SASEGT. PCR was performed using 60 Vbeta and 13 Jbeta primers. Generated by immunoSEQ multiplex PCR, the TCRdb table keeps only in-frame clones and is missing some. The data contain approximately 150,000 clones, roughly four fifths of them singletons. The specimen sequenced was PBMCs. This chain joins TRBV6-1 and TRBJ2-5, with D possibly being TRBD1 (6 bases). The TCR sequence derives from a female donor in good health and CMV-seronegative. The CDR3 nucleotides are TGTGCCAGCAGTCAAGCAAGGGGACAAAACCAAGAGACCCAGTACTTC. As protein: CASSQARGQNQETQYF.